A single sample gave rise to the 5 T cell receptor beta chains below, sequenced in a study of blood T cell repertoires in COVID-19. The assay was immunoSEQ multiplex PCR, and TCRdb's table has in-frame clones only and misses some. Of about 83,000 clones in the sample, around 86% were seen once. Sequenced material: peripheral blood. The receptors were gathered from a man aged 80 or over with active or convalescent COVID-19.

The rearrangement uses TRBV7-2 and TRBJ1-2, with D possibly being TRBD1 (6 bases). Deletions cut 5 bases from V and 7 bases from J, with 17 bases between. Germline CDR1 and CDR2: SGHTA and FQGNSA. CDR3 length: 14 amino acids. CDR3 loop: CASSPGGGDSGYTF. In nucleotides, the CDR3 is TGTGCCAGCAGCCCAGGAGGGGGGGATTCTGGCTACACCTTC.

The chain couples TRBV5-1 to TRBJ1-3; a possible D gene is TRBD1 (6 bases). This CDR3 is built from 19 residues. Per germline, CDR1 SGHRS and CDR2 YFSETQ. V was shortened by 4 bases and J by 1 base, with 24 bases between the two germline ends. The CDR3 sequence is CASSPDWSIGGASGNTIYF. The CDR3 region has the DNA TGCGCCAGCAGCCCAGACTGGAGCATAGGGGGAGCATCTGGAAACACCATATATTTT. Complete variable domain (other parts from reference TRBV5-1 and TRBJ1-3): KAGVTQTPRYLIKTRGQQVTLSCSPISGHRSVSWYQQTPGQGLQFLFEYFSETQRNKGNFPGRFSGRQFSNSRSEMNVSTLELGDSALYLCASSPDWSIGGASGNTIYFGEGSWLTVV.

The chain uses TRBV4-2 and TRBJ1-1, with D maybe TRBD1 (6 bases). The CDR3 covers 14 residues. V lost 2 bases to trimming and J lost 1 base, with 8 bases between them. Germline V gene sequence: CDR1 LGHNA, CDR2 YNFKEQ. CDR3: CASSQTGRNTEAFF. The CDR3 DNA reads TGTGCCAGCAGCCAAACAGGGAGGAACACTGAAGCTTTCTTT.

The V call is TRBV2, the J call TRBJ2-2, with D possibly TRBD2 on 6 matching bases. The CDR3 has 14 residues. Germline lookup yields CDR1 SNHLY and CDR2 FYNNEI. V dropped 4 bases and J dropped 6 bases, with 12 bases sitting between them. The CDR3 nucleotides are TGTGCCAGCAGTGTTGCGGGGAGAGCCGGGGAGCTGTTTTTT. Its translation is CASSVAGRAGELFF.

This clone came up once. The CDR3 coding sequence is TGTGCCAGCAGCAACAATGCACCAGATAGCAATCAGCCCCAGCATTTT. It translates to CASSNNAPDSNQPQHF. V is TRBV21-1 and J is TRBJ1-5; the D call in the table, TRBD1, was not verified against the DNA. TRBV21-1 is termed a pseudogene. The CDR3 extends over 16 amino acids.